These 27 T cell receptor beta chains were sequenced from one sample in a study of human T cells and chemical hapten exposure. Time point specified: patch test 1, 2 weeks after DPC sensitization. Treatment meaning: therapeutic diphenylcyclopropenone sensitization with weekly scalp DPC. MiXCR, applied by TCRdb to the RACE reads, yields one record per CDR3 protein. Of approximately 400,000 distinct CDR3 sequences listed, roughly 4.8% are singletons. The sample here was whole blood, taken in connection with sensitization to the hapten diphenylcyclopropenone (DPC). The receptors shown here come from a woman aged 45-65 years with alopecia areata. Some clones in this sample may be carry-over from other donors' samples.

This clonotype was seen a few times. The chain has TRBV1 and TRBJ1-3; the listed D gene, TRBD1, was not tested against the DNA. TRBV1 is noted as a pseudogene. The CDR3 runs 17 residues. The CDR3 DNA is TGCACCAGCAGCCCCCTTGGACAGGGTTTCTCTGGAAACACCATATATTTT. As protein: CTSSPLGQGFSGNTIYF.

In its sample, this clonotype was seen a few times. V gene TRBV7-9 combines with J gene TRBJ1-4; possibly TRBD1 for D (6 bases). V was trimmed by 6 bases and J by 7 bases, leaving 12 bases between them. This CDR3 has 13 residues. Germline assignment: CDR1 SEHNR and CDR2 FQNEAQ (reference sequence). The CDR3 spells CASRTGSFEKLFF. The CDR3 region has the DNA TGTGCCAGCAGAACAGGGTCTTTTGAAAAACTGTTTTTT.

Note on this clonotype: A clone one base away is much larger, so this may be a read error. The rearrangement joins TRBV10-3 to TRBJ2-5; 12 bases match TRBD2. The germline V gene encodes CDR1 ENHRY and CDR2 SYGVKD. CDR3 length: 14 amino acids. J lost 4 bases, V lost 6 bases, and 3 bases had no gene match. This CDR3 reads CAISLAGGRETQYF. The CDR3 DNA sequence: TGTGCCATCAGCCTAGCGGGGGGGCGAGAGACCCAGTACTTC.

This clonotype was detected many times. This chain links TRBV28 with TRBJ2-7, with 8 bases identical to TRBD2. This CDR3 spans 17 amino acids. Germline V gene lookup returns CDR1 MDHEN and CDR2 SYDVKM. Trimming cost V 2 bases and J 5 bases; bases outside gene matches: 14. Here the CDR3 reads CASSLMIRAGVPHEQYF. DNA of the CDR3: TGTGCCAGCAGTTTAATGATAAGAGCGGGAGTTCCCCACGAGCAGTACTTC.

This chain connects TRBV12-3 or TRBV12-4 to TRBJ1-2; the D is unclear. The CDR3 contains 14 residues. Trimming removed 1 base at V and 4 bases at J, with 10 bases between. The CDR3 spells CASSLVNRAYGYTF. The CDR3, as DNA: TGTGCCAGCAGTTTAGTGAACAGAGCCTATGGCTACACCTTC.

This clonotype was found many times. The V call is TRBV3-1, the J call TRBJ2-7; D call uncertain. Germline V gene data show CDR1 as LGHDT and CDR2 as YNNKEL (reference sequence). V shed 1 base and J shed 6 bases, with 10 bases lying between them. The length of the CDR3 is 13 residues. The CDR3, as DNA: TGTGCCAGCAGCCAAGTTAAATCGACCGAGCAGTACTTC. This encodes CASSQVKSTEQYF.

This clonotype was found many times. The rearrangement joins TRBV20-1 to TRBJ2-6, with TRBD1 matching 7 bases. The CDR3 covers 18 residues. Trimming at V came to 5 bases and at J to 2 bases, leaving 15 bases not matched to a gene. Germline CDR1 reads DFQATT; CDR2 reads SNEGSKA (reference sequence). CDR3 in DNA: TGCAGTGCTCCTAGGGACAGTGAACCTTTTCCTGGGGCCAACGTCCTGACTTTC. Residues: CSAPRDSEPFPGANVLTF.

At least ten counts were recorded for this clonotype. This chain joins TRBV12-3 or TRBV12-4 and TRBJ1-2; a weak D match, TRBD1 (6 bases). The V end was cut by 7 bases, the J end by 2 bases, with 20 bases between. This CDR3 region has 16 residues. CDR3 in DNA: TGTGCCAGCAAACGGAGCCGGACAGTTTTCAACTATGGCTACACCTTC. Its translation is CASKRSRTVFNYGYTF.

This clonotype was seen only a few times. V usage is TRBV30 and J usage is TRBJ1-6, with 9 bases identical to TRBD1. The CDR3 contains 14 residues. V lost 3 bases and J lost 9; bases outside the gene matches: 6. The germline V gene encodes CDR1 GTSNPN and CDR2 SVGIG (reference sequence). The CDR3 loop is CAWSGDRVTSPLHF. DNA for the CDR3: TGTGCCTGGAGCGGGGACAGGGTCACTTCACCCCTCCACTTT.

CDR3 coding DNA: TGCGCCAGCAGCTTGGATTCGCTTAGCTCCTACAATGAGCAGTTCTTC. Translated, it gives CASSLDSLSSYNEQFF. The V gene is TRBV5-1, the J gene TRBJ2-1; no clear D. Germline assignment: CDR1 SGHRS and CDR2 YFSETQ. The CDR3 is 16 residues long. The ends were cut back, 0 bases at V and 0 bases at J, with 10 bases in the middle.

This clonotype has ten or more counts. The genes are TRBV28 and TRBJ1-2, with D unresolved. Trimming pared 2 bases from V and 3 bases from J, leaving 13 bases between. This CDR3 region has 15 residues. Germline CDR1 and CDR2: MDHEN and SYDVKM. CDR3 DNA: TGTGCCAGCAGTTTAGGAAGACCGGATTACTATGGCTACACCTTC. Translation gives CASSLGRPDYYGYTF.

At least ten counts were recorded for this clonotype. The chain links TRBV12-3 or TRBV12-4 to TRBJ1-3, with D unresolved. CDR3 size: 13 residues. Trimming removed 7 bases from V and 4 bases from J, with 11 bases in between. The CDR3 DNA reads TGTGCCAGCACCCCTGGGCGCGGAAACACCATATATTTT. This translates into CASTPGRGNTIYF.

This clonotype was detected many times. The junction does not match germline at one end; this may be a read error. The J gene is TRBJ2-3, the V gene TRBV7-9; maybe TRBD2 (5 bases). This CDR3 has 13 amino acids. Germline loops: CDR1 SEHNR, CDR2 FQNEAQ (reference sequence). CDR3 sequence reads: CASSIALTDTQYF. As DNA, the CDR3 is TGTGCCAGCAGCATAGCGTTGACAGATACGCAGTATTTT.

The table lists this clonotype with a few counts. The chain uses TRBV14 and TRBJ1-3; 7 bases map to TRBD1. V gave up 6 bases and J gave up 4 bases; unmatched junction bases: 6. Germline V lookup: CDR1 SGHDN, CDR2 FVKESK. The CDR3 runs to 14 residues. CDR3: CASRSQGPGNTIYF. The DNA for the CDR3 is TGTGCCAGCAGATCACAGGGGCCAGGAAACACCATATATTTT.

The gene calls are TRBV7-2 and TRBJ2-2, with TRBD2 identical over 9 bases. J gave up 7 bases and V 5 bases, and 14 bases lay outside the gene matches. This CDR3 has 17 residues. The V gene's germline CDR1 is SGHTA and CDR2 FQGNSA. CDR3 in DNA: TGTGCCAGCAGCCGGACGCCGGGACTAGCAAATTTCGGGGAGCTGTTTTTT. It specifies CASSRTPGLANFGELFF.

This clonotype was observed many times. This chain joins TRBV27 and TRBJ1-1; maybe TRBD1 (5 bases). Germline-derived CDR1 and CDR2 are MNHEY and SMNVEV (reference sequence). The CDR3 loop spans 16 amino acids. V gave up 3 bases and J gave up 2 bases, with 16 bases separating them. Written as DNA, the CDR3 is TGTGCCAGCAGTTTTATCCCCAGGGTTCCCAACACTGAAGCTTTCTTT. Translation gives CASSFIPRVPNTEAFF.

There are a few counts of this clonotype. The chain joins TRBV20-1 to TRBJ2-7, with 10 bases that match TRBD1. The V and J ends lost 2 bases and 5 bases, in that order; junction bases with no gene match: 3. The CDR3 has 13 amino acids. Germline CDR1 and CDR2: DFQATT and SNEGSKA (reference sequence). In DNA, the CDR3 is TGCAGTGCTAGATGGGACAGGGGCCACGAGCAGTACTTC. Translation gives CSARWDRGHEQYF.

The table lists this clonotype with many counts. The chain couples TRBV12-3 or TRBV12-4 to TRBJ1-1; D is unresolved. This CDR3 has 13 amino acids. V gave up 2 bases and J gave up 3 bases, with 7 bases separating them. DNA of the CDR3: TGTGCCAGCAGTTTAAAAAAGTACACTGAAGCTTTCTTT. Its translation is CASSLKKYTEAFF.

The gene calls are TRBV2 and TRBJ2-1; 11 bases map to TRBD2. The germline V gene encodes CDR1 SNHLY and CDR2 FYNNEI. The CDR3 loop spans 17 amino acids. V was pared by 3 bases and J by 0 bases, with 4 bases of the junction left unmatched. CDR3 in amino acids: CASSDYGLAGSYNEQFF. CDR3 bases: TGTGCCAGCAGTGACTACGGACTAGCGGGCTCCTACAATGAGCAGTTCTTC.

The sample holds many counts of this clonotype. The chain combines TRBV12-3 or TRBV12-4 with TRBJ2-6; D is uncertain. The germline V and J ends were trimmed by 8 bases and 1 base, with 18 bases remaining between them. The CDR3 extends over 17 amino acids. This CDR3 is CASAYGDLASGANVLTF. CDR3 DNA: TGTGCCAGCGCCTACGGAGACTTAGCTTCTGGGGCCAACGTCCTGACTTTC.

Many counts were recorded for this clonotype. The gene calls are TRBV29-1 and TRBJ2-5; 9 bases agree with TRBD1. This CDR3 comprises 14 residues. Germline loops: CDR1 SQVTM, CDR2 ANQGSEA. V shed 7 bases and J 4 bases; nucleotides not matched to a gene: 10. CDR3 protein: CSADPGQGGETQYF. CDR3 in DNA: TGCAGCGCTGATCCGGGACAGGGAGGAGAGACCCAGTACTTC.

The sample holds a few counts of this clonotype. The chain links TRBV9 to TRBJ2-3; the D is unclear. V shed 5 bases and J shed 0 bases, with 19 bases lying between them. From germline, CDR1 is SGDLS and CDR2 YYNGEE. This CDR3 has 17 residues. The DNA for the CDR3 is TGTGCCAGCAGACCCGTAGCTGGTTATAGAAGCACAGATACGCAGTATTTT. Protein: CASRPVAGYRSTDTQYF. The whole variable domain, filled in from reference TRBV9 and TRBJ2-3, reads DSGVTQTPKHLITATGQRVTLRCSPRSGDLSVYWYQQSLDQGLQFLIQYYNGEERAKGNILERFSAQQFPDLHSELNLSSLELGDSALYFCASRPVAGYRSTDTQYFGPGTRLTVL.

Many counts were recorded for this clonotype. The chain carries TRBV11-2 and TRBJ1-5, with D uncertain. CDR1 and CDR2 (germline): SGHAT, FQNNGV. V lost 8 bases, J lost 0 bases, and 17 bases lay in between. CDR3 length equals 16 residues. The CDR3 loop is CASPMRGFYSNQPQHF. CDR3 DNA: TGTGCCAGCCCAATGAGAGGATTCTATAGCAATCAGCCCCAGCATTTT.

The gene calls are TRBV4-1 and TRBJ1-2; D remains unclear. Germline-derived CDR1 and CDR2 are MGHRA and YSYEKL. This CDR3 has 14 amino acids. V shed 2 bases and J shed 6 bases, with 13 bases lying between them. CDR3 DNA sequence: TGCGCCAGCAGCCAAAGGTCGACACCAGATGGCTACACCTTC. Protein product: CASSQRSTPDGYTF.

This clonotype was seen at least ten times. The V and J genes are TRBV12-3 or TRBV12-4 and TRBJ1-1; TRBD1 is a possible D gene (5 bases). The CDR3 extends over 13 amino acids. Trimming shortened V by 6 bases and J by 5 bases, and 13 bases separated the two germline ends. Written as DNA, the CDR3 is TGTGCCAGCAGCCAAGGATCAGGGACTGAAGCTTTCTTT. Translated, it gives CASSQGSGTEAFF.

This clonotype has at least ten counts. The chain carries TRBV7-2 and TRBJ1-3; perhaps TRBD1 as D (5 bases). V lost 2 bases and J 0 bases, leaving 17 bases between the germline ends. The germline V gene has CDR1 SGHTA and CDR2 FQGNSA. The CDR3 loop spans 18 amino acids. In nucleotides, the CDR3 is TGTGCCAGCAGCTTATGGGGGGAAGCCCAGAGCTCTGGAAACACCATATATTTT. Protein product: CASSLWGEAQSSGNTIYF.

The chain combines TRBV10-3 with TRBJ2-7, with D tentatively TRBD1 or TRBD2 (5 bases each). The CDR3 is 15 residues long. The V and J ends lost 10 bases and 5 bases respectively, with 24 bases between them. Germline V gives CDR1 ENHRY, CDR2 SYGVKD. CDR3 sequence: CATARGELIRNEQYF. The CDR3 DNA reads TGTGCCACCGCTCGAGGGGAGTTAATTCGAAACGAGCAGTACTTC.